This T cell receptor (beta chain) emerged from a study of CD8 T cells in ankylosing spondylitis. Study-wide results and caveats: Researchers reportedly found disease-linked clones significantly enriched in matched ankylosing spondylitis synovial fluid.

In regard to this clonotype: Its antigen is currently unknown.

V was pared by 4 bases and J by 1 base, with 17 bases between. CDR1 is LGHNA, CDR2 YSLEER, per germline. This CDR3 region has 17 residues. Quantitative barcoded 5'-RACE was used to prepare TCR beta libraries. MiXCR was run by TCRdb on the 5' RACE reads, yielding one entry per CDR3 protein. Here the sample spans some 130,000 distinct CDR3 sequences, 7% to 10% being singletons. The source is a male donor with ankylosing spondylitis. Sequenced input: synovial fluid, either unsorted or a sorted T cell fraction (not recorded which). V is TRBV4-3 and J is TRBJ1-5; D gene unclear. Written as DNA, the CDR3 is TGCGCCAGCAGCCCGTACTCGGGTGGGTTAAGCAATCAGCCCCAGCATTTT. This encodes CASSPYSGGLSNQPQHF.